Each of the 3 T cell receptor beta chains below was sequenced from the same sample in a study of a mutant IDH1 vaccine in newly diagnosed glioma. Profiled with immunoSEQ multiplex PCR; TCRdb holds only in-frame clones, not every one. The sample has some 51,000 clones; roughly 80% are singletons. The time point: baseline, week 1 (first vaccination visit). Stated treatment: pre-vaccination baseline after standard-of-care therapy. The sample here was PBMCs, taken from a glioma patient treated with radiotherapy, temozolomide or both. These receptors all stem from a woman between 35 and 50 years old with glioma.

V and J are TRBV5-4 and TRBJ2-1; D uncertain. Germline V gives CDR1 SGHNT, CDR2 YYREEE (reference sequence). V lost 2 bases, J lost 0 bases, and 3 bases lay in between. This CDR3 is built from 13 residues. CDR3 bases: TGTGCCAGCAGCTTTCTCTCCTACAATGAGCAGTTCTTC. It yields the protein CASSFLSYNEQFF. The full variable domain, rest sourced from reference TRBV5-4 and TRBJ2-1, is ETGVTQSPTHLIKTRGQQVTLRCSSQSGHNTVSWYQQALGQGPQFIFQYYREEENGRGNFPPRFSGLQFPNYSSELNVNALELDDSALYLCASSFLSYNEQFFGPGTRLTVL.

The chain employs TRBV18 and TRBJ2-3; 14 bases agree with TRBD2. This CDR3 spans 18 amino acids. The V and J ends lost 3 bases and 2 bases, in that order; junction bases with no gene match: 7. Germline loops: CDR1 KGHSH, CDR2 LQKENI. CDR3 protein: CASSPGLAGGFFTDTQYF. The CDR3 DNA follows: TGTGCCAGCTCACCCGGACTAGCGGGGGGATTTTTCACAGATACGCAGTATTTT.

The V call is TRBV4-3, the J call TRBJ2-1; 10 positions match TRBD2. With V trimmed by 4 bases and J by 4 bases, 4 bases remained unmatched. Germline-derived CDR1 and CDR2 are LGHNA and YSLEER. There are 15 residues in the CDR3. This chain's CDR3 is CASSRIAGGYNEQFF. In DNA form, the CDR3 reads TGCGCCAGCAGCCGGATAGCGGGGGGATACAATGAGCAGTTCTTC.